This T cell receptor (beta chain) was identified in a study of blood T cell repertoires in COVID-19. Looking at the study overall: The United States, Italy and Spain provided the acute and convalescent COVID-19 samples. Sources were T cells, B-cell-depleted T cells, or PBMCs; the material itself was cDNA or gDNA.

CDR3 length equals 17 residues. The ends lost 4 bases at V and 3 bases at J; junction bases unmatched: 14. Germline V lookup: CDR1 LGHNA, CDR2 YNFKEQ. As originally analysed: Estimates of nucleated cell counts were drawn from the amplification of reference gene primers. Sequencing was performed with immunoSEQ multiplex PCR; in TCRdb, only in-frame clones are kept and a portion is missing. That table furnishes V, J and clone size, whereas the DNA furnished D and trimming. This sample carries some 150,000 clones, 81% of them seen once, and the ten largest clones take over 7.5%. This clonotype was sampled from a woman aged 60-70 years with active or convalescent COVID-19. V usage is TRBV4-2 and J usage is TRBJ1-2, with 7 nucleotides matching TRBD1. Sequencing was done on a sample of peripheral blood. The CDR3 DNA sequence: TGTGCCAGCAGCCGCCCCATTGTCACAGGGGCTCACTATGGCTACACCTTC. This gives the protein CASSRPIVTGAHYGYTF.